The sequence of this TCR beta chain was determined in a study of blood T cells in healthy people across ages. For the study at large: The capture of about one barcoded beta molecule per two T cells was achieved by template switching. Study-level findings and limits: Both naive CD4+ cell counts and diversity were greater in long-lived donors than in aged donors. As age increased, TCR beta diversity per million T cells fell in a roughly linear fashion.

Concerning this clonotype: Its specificity is unknown.

A J-beta primer mix and a sample-barcoded 5' primer were used in a second PCR of about 7 to 12 cycles. TCRdb analysed the 5' RACE reads with MiXCR anew, one entry per CDR3 protein. The sample contains roughly 700,000 distinct CDR3 sequences, approximately 50% of which appear only once. The length of the CDR3 is 15 residues. In germline, CDR1 is DFQATT, CDR2 SNEGSKA (reference sequence). With 8 bases removed from V and 2 bases from J, the gap between germline ends came to 19 bases. Every sample yielded at least 7 million isolated PBMCs. The sequence was obtained from a woman aged 55-70 years in good health. Sample: blood. This rearrangement joins TRBV20-1 to TRBJ1-5; no firm D call. The CDR3 loop is CSSSRIFVGNQPQHF. CDR3 in DNA: TGCAGTTCCAGTAGGATATTCGTTGGCAATCAGCCCCAGCATTTT.